The clone carrying this T cell receptor beta chain was observed a handful of times. The antigen is not known. The junction does not match germline at one end; this may be a read error. The sample originates from a study of human T cells and chemical hapten exposure. Study in general: The patient population, which was mostly female, had alopecia areata, totalis or universalis. Study-level results: With regard to DPC sensitization, TCRs above 1 in 1000 frequency did not change.

What the library attached to individual cDNA molecules were unique molecular identifiers. TCRdb itself ran the RACE reads through MiXCR, one entry per CDR3 protein. The sample contains about 120,000 distinct CDR3 sequences, 9.5% to 13% of which appear only once. Specified time point: patch test 1, 2 weeks after DPC sensitization. The treatment was: therapeutic diphenylcyclopropenone sensitization with weekly scalp DPC. Looked up from germline, CDR1 is SGHVS and CDR2 is FNYEAQ. The CDR3 is made up of 14 amino acids. This sequence originates from a woman in her forties or fifties with alopecia areata. Some clones in this sample may be carry-over from other donors' samples. Specimen: whole blood, collected in connection with sensitization to the hapten diphenylcyclopropenone (DPC). The rearrangement joins TRBV7-6 to TRBJ2-3; D tentatively reads TRBD1 or TRBD2 (5 bases each). CDR3 in DNA: TGTGTCAGCAGCACCCGTGGGGGTACAGATACGCAGTATTTT. This gives the protein CVSSTRGGTDTQYF.